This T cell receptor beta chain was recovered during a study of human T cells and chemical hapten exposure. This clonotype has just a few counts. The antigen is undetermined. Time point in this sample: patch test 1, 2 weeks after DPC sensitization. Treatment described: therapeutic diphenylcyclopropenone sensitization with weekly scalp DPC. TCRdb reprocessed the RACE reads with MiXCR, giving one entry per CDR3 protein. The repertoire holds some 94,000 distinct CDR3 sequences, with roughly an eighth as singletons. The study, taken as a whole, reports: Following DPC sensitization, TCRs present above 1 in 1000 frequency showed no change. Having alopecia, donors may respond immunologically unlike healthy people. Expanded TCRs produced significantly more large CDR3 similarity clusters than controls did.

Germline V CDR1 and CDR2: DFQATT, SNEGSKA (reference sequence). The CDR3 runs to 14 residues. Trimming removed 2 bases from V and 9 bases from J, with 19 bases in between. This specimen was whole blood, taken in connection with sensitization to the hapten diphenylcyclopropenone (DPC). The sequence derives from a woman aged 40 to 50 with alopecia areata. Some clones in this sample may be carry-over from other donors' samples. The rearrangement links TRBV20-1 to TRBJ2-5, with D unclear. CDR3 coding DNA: TGCAGTGCTAGAAGGGCTAGTGGGGTTCCTGCCCAGTACTTC. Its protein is CSARRASGVPAQYF.